These T cell receptor beta chains were read from a single sample in a study of spatial heterogeneity in lung cancer. TCRdb ran MiXCR on the 5' RACE reads and lists one entry per CDR3 protein. The table records 25,000 or so distinct CDR3 sequences, approximately 5.4% of them present only once. This material consisted of PBMCs, taken at follow-up. The origin of the receptors is a male donor with early-stage non-small cell lung cancer. Each CDR3 is given with its conserved first and last residue. The D gene is left open where the match is weak. Rows give clone size only sometimes, using once, few, many, or a class for an expanded clone.

CDR3aa	CDR3nt	abundance	d_gene	v_gene	j_gene
CASRSPTSRFYNEQFF	TGTGCCAGCAGATCCCCGACTAGCAGATTTTACAATGAGCAGTTCTTC	few	TRBD2	TRBV12-3/TRBV12-4	TRBJ2-1
CASSVSPLGDVLTF	TGTGCCAGCAGCGTAAGCCCTCTCGGAGACGTCCTGACTTTC	many	-	TRBV9	TRBJ2-6
CSVEENGHRYEQYF	TGCAGCGTTGAAGAGAACGGACACCGCTACGAGCAGTACTTC	many	-	TRBV29-1	TRBJ2-7
CASSLQLIYGYTF	TGTGCCAGCAGTTTGCAGCTTATCTATGGCTACACCTTC	many	-	TRBV12-3/TRBV12-4	TRBJ1-2
CASSLSRGFNQPQHF	TGTGCCAGCAGCTTAAGCAGGGGTTTTAATCAGCCCCAGCATTTT	-	-	TRBV7-9	TRBJ1-5
CASSSPGMNTEAFF	TGTGCCAGCAGTTCACCGGGTATGAACACTGAAGCTTTCTTT	many	-	TRBV12-3/TRBV12-4	TRBJ1-1
CASSSRLLGPRDEQFF	TGTGCCAGCAGTTCGCGTTTATTAGGGCCGAGGGATGAGCAGTTCTTC	few	-	TRBV6-5	TRBJ2-1
CASSLGRGDREYAFQFF	TGTGCCAGCAGTTTAGGCCGGGGGGACAGGGAATACGCCTTCCAGTTCTTC	few	TRBD1	TRBV12-3/TRBV12-4	TRBJ2-1
CASSYSPASGGTGETQYF	TGTGCCAGCAGTTACTCGCCGGCTAGCGGGGGGACCGGGGAGACCCAGTACTTC	many	TRBD2	TRBV6-5	TRBJ2-5
CASSPYTSGRKYNEQFF	TGCGCCAGCAGCCCGTACACTAGCGGGAGAAAATACAATGAGCAGTTCTTC	many	TRBD2	TRBV4-1	TRBJ2-1
CASSQDLAATDTQYF	TGCGCCAGCAGCCAAGATCTAGCGGCCACAGATACGCAGTATTTT	many	TRBD2	TRBV4-3	TRBJ2-3
CASSLGTGSYGYTF	TGTGCCAGCAGTTTAGGGACAGGGTCCTACGGCTACACCTTC	many	TRBD1	TRBV12-3/TRBV12-4	TRBJ1-2
CASSQVWGDNTGELFF	TGCGCCAGCAGCCAAGTCTGGGGGGATAACACCGGGGAGCTGTTTTTT	few	-	TRBV4-3	TRBJ2-2
CASSRWRSYEQYF	TGTGCCAGCAGCCGTTGGCGTTCCTACGAGCAGTACTTC	few	-	TRBV5-5	TRBJ2-7
CASSGDRAEAFF	TGTGCCAGCAGCGGGGACAGAGCTGAAGCTTTCTTT	-	TRBD1	TRBV7-9	TRBJ1-1
CATSRDGGIVTDTQYF	TGTGCCACCAGCAGAGATGGAGGGATAGTAACAGATACGCAGTATTTT	few	-	TRBV15	TRBJ2-3
CASSGTSGSHNEQFF	TGTGCCAGCAGTGGGACTAGCGGGAGCCACAATGAGCAGTTCTTC	many	TRBD2	TRBV6-4	TRBJ2-1
CSAPQSGAPDTQYF	TGCAGTGCCCCTCAGTCGGGAGCTCCAGATACGCAGTATTTT	many	-	TRBV20-1	TRBJ2-3
CASSQGARDFYNEQFF	TGTGCCAGCAGCCAAGGGGCCCGCGACTTTTACAATGAGCAGTTCTTC	many	-	TRBV14	TRBJ2-1
CASSQAWRGRANEQFF	TGCGCCAGCAGCCAAGCCTGGCGAGGGCGTGCCAATGAGCAGTTCTTC	many	-	TRBV4-3	TRBJ2-1
CAEVQATYGTDTQYF	TGTGCCGAGGTTCAAGCGACTTATGGCACAGATACGCAGTATTTT	-	-	TRBV25-1	TRBJ2-3
CASSPPNGRQGGEKLFF	TGTGCCAGCAGCCCCCCCAATGGGAGACAAGGTGGTGAAAAACTGTTTTTT	many	-	TRBV7-2	TRBJ1-4
CASGLLYEYIYEQYF	TGTGCTAGTGGTTTGCTCTATGAGTATATCTACGAGCAGTACTTC	few	-	TRBV12-5	TRBJ2-7
CSARGGAGPNYGYTF	TGCAGTGCTAGAGGGGGGGCAGGCCCCAACTATGGCTACACCTTC	-	-	TRBV20-1	TRBJ1-2
CASSLGGTSNQPQHF	TGTGCCAGCAGCTTAGGGGGGACCAGCAATCAGCCCCAGCATTTT	many	-	TRBV11-2	TRBJ1-5
CASSQEDRGHQPQHF	TGCGCCAGCAGCCAAGAGGACAGGGGGCATCAGCCCCAGCATTTT	few	TRBD1	TRBV4-1	TRBJ1-5
CASRPGPSYEQYF	TGTGCCAGCAGGCCGGGACCATCTTACGAGCAGTACTTC	few	-	TRBV9	TRBJ2-7
CASRLGAGPQDTQYF	TGCGCCAGCAGATTGGGGGCTGGTCCACAAGATACGCAGTATTTT	many	-	TRBV5-1	TRBJ2-3
CASSLERTGSGYTF	TGCGCCAGCAGCTTGGAAAGGACAGGGAGTGGCTACACCTTC	many	TRBD1	TRBV5-1	TRBJ1-2
CASSYRRSQGYEQYF	TGTGCCAGCAGTTACCGTCGGTCACAGGGCTACGAGCAGTACTTC	few	-	TRBV6-5	TRBJ2-7
CSAVRGRDTDTQYF	TGCAGTGCCGTTCGGGGAAGGGACACAGATACGCAGTATTTT	many	-	TRBV20-1	TRBJ2-3
CASGSGTSGRADTQYF	TGTGCTAGTGGTTCCGGGACTAGCGGGAGGGCAGATACGCAGTATTTT	-	TRBD2	TRBV12-5	TRBJ2-3
CASSYLEYGYTF	TGTGCCAGCAGTTACTTGGAATATGGCTACACCTTC	many	-	TRBV6-6	TRBJ1-2
CSAKVPPPETQYF	TGCAGTGCCAAGGTCCCCCCCCCAGAGACCCAGTACTTC	-	-	TRBV20-1	TRBJ2-5
CSVDPAGAGETQYF	TGCAGCGTTGACCCAGCGGGAGCTGGGGAGACCCAGTACTTC	many	TRBD2	TRBV29-1	TRBJ2-5
CASSPTSGQGEAFF	TGCGCCAGCAGCCCTACTTCGGGACAGGGGGAGGCCTTTTTT	many	TRBD1	TRBV5-1	TRBJ1-4
CASYVGGSTDTQYF	TGCGCCAGCTACGTGGGGGGCTCCACAGATACGCAGTATTTT	many	-	TRBV5-1	TRBJ2-3
CASSPGYQETQYF	TGCGCCAGCAGCCCGGGATATCAAGAGACCCAGTACTTC	-	-	TRBV5-1	TRBJ2-5
CSARSRSDEKLFF	TGCAGTGCTAGAAGCCGGTCCGATGAAAAACTGTTTTTT	many	-	TRBV20-1	TRBJ1-4
CASSFFGLAGGGAETQYF	TGTGCCAGCAGCTTCTTCGGACTAGCGGGGGGAGGAGCAGAGACCCAGTACTTC	few	TRBD2	TRBV2	TRBJ2-5
CASSRLAGFQETQYF	TGTGCCAGCTCGAGACTAGCGGGTTTTCAAGAGACCCAGTACTTC	many	TRBD2	TRBV2	TRBJ2-5
CASSLMGIQETQYF	TGTGCCAGCAGCTTAATGGGGATCCAAGAGACCCAGTACTTC	many	-	TRBV7-8	TRBJ2-5
CASSSQLDGNNYGYTF	TGTGCCAGCAGTTCCCAACTCGACGGGAATAACTATGGCTACACCTTC	many	-	TRBV27	TRBJ1-2
CSVKRSGSTDTQYF	TGCAGCGTTAAACGGAGCGGGAGTACAGATACGCAGTATTTT	-	TRBD2	TRBV29-1	TRBJ2-3
CASKTEPSTDTQYF	TGTGCCAGCAAGACGGAACCTAGCACAGATACGCAGTATTTT	many	-	TRBV3-1	TRBJ2-3
CASSLAAGYEQYF	TGCGCCAGCAGCTTGGCCGCGGGTTACGAGCAGTACTTC	many	-	TRBV5-1	TRBJ2-7
CSARDPVNSPLHF	TGCAGTGCTAGAGATCCGGTTAATTCACCCCTCCACTTT	few	-	TRBV20-1	TRBJ1-6
CSASPTSEETQYF	TGCAGTGCGTCACCGACTAGCGAAGAGACCCAGTACTTC	many	TRBD2	TRBV20-1	TRBJ2-5
CASRLSGQGASYNEQFF	TGTGCCAGCAGACTGTCTGGACAGGGGGCATCCTACAATGAGCAGTTCTTC	many	TRBD1	TRBV5-4	TRBJ2-1
CASSLQRNYGYTF	TGTGCCAGCAGTTTACAGCGGAACTATGGCTACACCTTC	many	-	TRBV27	TRBJ1-2
CSAYSPGQVNTEAFF	TGCAGTGCTTACTCTCCGGGACAAGTGAACACTGAAGCTTTCTTT	-	-	TRBV20-1	TRBJ1-1
CASSLDRQDSNTEAFF	TGTGCCAGCAGCTTAGATCGCCAGGATTCGAACACTGAAGCTTTCTTT	-	-	TRBV7-9	TRBJ1-1
CSVGPGGGETQYF	TGCAGCGTTGGGCCCGGAGGAGGAGAGACCCAGTACTTC	many	-	TRBV29-1	TRBJ2-5
CASFRGDSSYEQYF	TGCGCCAGCTTCCGCGGGGATAGCTCCTACGAGCAGTACTTC	many	-	TRBV5-1	TRBJ2-7
CASSQSVAGGEGLSYF	TGTGCCAGCAGCCAATCGGTAGCCGGGGGGGAAGGTCTGTCGTACTTC	few	TRBD2	TRBV3-1	TRBJ2-7
CSIQTENSYNEQFF	TGCAGTATCCAGACTGAAAACTCCTACAATGAGCAGTTCTTC	few	-	TRBV20-1	TRBJ2-1
CAISEWSRGVSETQYF	TGTGCCATCAGTGAATGGAGCAGGGGAGTTTCAGAGACCCAGTACTTC	few	-	TRBV10-3	TRBJ2-5
CASSFRPLSGNTIHF	TGTGCCAGCAGTTTCAGGCCCCTCTCTGGAAACACCATACATTTT	many	-	TRBV28	TRBJ1-3
CASSFPNTEAFF	TGTGCCAGCAGCTTTCCGAACACTGAAGCTTTCTTT	many	-	TRBV7-9	TRBJ1-1